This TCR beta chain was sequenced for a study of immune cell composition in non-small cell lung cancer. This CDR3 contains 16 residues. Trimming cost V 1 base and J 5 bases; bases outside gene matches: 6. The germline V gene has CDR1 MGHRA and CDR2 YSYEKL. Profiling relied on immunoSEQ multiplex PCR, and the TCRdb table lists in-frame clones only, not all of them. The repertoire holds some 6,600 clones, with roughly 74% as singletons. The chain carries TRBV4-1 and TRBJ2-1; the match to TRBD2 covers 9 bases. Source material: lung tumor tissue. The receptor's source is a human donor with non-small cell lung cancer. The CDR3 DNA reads TGCGCCAGCAGCCAAGGTCTAGCGGGATTCGACAATGAGCAGTTCTTC. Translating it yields CASSQGLAGFDNEQFF.